Listed here are 25 T cell receptor beta chains from one sample, sequenced in a study of Tregs in tolerant kidney transplant recipients. The nonmyeloablative bone marrow transplants came from related graft donors, with transient mixed chimerism. Using immunoSEQ multiplex PCR, the repertoire was profiled, and TCRdb retains in-frame clones only, with some absent. Here the sample table reports under 7,500 clones. The source was CD4+ T cells from blood (PBMCs), collected 6 months after the transplant. The source of these receptors is a human patient who received a combined kidney and bone marrow transplant. A share of the T cells may be of graft donor origin.

A note on this clone: The read gets to within 3 residues of the CDR3 end, and the germline J gene fills in the rest. The chain combines TRBV9 with TRBJ2-5; a possible D gene is TRBD2 (7 bases). V lost 0 bases and J lost 2, with 14 bases in between. From germline, CDR1 is SGDLS and CDR2 YYNGEE. This CDR3 is built from 16 residues. The CDR3 DNA, read in part, is TGTGCCAGCAGCGTAGAGGGGGGGACTAAACAAGAGACC. Translating it yields CASSVEGGTKQET. The CDR3 reads in full as CASSVEGGTKQETQYF.

Comment on this clone: The observed sequence ends 3 residues before the CDR3 terminus, with the missing tail filled in from the germline J gene. This sequence joins TRBV2 and TRBJ1-1; D uncertain. This CDR3 has 11 amino acids. V gave up 6 bases and J gave up 3 bases, with 5 bases separating them. The germline CDR1 and CDR2 sequences are SNHLY and FYNNEI. The CDR3: CASSSDTEAFF. The DNA read from the CDR3 is TGTGCCAGCAGCTCCGACACTGAA.

Judged by frequency, this clone is medium-sized. Read data end 3 residues before the CDR3 end; the end is taken from the germline J gene. This chain connects TRBV20-1 to TRBJ2-1; D is ambiguous. CDR1 is DFQATT, CDR2 SNEGSKA, per germline (reference sequence). This CDR3 has 13 amino acids. V lost 2 bases and J lost 6, with 11 bases in between. CDR3 bases read: TGCAGTGCTAGATCCCCTAAGAGCAATGAG. This translates into CSARSPKSNE. The full CDR3 protein reads CSARSPKSNEQFF.

This clone registers medium-sized by frequency. The read terminates 3 residues ahead of where the CDR3 ends, so the germline J gene completes it. The chain has TRBV20-1 and TRBJ2-7, with D possibly TRBD1 on 5 matching bases. This CDR3 contains 15 residues. CDR1 and CDR2 (germline): DFQATT, SNEGSKA (reference sequence). Trimming removed 3 bases at V and 2 bases at J, with 17 bases between. The CDR3 bases that were read are TGCAGTGCTAGGCCGACAGACATCCTAACCTACGAG. It encodes CSARPTDILTYE. The CDR3, in full, reads CSARPTDILTYEQYF.

A word on this clone: With the read ending 3 residues before the CDR3 end, the germline J gene is used to fill in that end. The genes are TRBV7-9 and TRBJ2-3; D remains ambiguous. The germline gives CDR1 SEHNR, CDR2 FQNEAQ (reference sequence). The CDR3 contains 13 residues. V lost 6 bases and J 2 bases, leaving 9 bases between the germline ends. CDR3 DNA, as far as it was read: TGTGCCAGCAGACCGACTGTCACAGATACG. Translating it yields CASRPTVTDT. Given in full, the CDR3 is CASRPTVTDTQYF. Full variable domain (outside the CDR3, taken from reference TRBV7-9 and TRBJ2-3): DTGVSQNPRHKITKRGQNVTFRCDPISEHNRLYWYRQTLGQGPEFLTYFQNEAQLEKSRLLSDRFSAERPKGSFSTLEIQRTEQGDSAMYLCASRPTVTDTQYFGPGTRLTVL.

In regard to this clone: The CDR3 is cut off 3 residues early in the read; its end comes from the germline J gene. The chain couples TRBV5-1 to TRBJ2-7, with 9 nucleotides matching TRBD1. CDR3 length: 14 residues. The J segment lost 6 bases and the V segment lost 4 bases, leaving 8 bases of the junction unmatched. From germline, CDR1 is SGHRS and CDR2 YFSETQ. CDR3 sequence reads: CASSERTGDSEQYF. CDR3 bases read: TGCGCCAGCAGCGAAAGGACAGGGGACAGCGAG.

About this clone: The CDR3 end falls 3 residues outside the read, so it is completed with the germline J gene. The J gene is TRBJ2-1, the V gene TRBV19; TRBD2 matches at 12 bases. Trimming at V came to 7 bases and at J to 8 bases, leaving 9 bases not matched to a gene. Germline loops: CDR1 LNHDA, CDR2 SQIVND (reference sequence). The CDR3 is 15 residues long. The part of the CDR3 DNA that was read is TGTGCCAGTACACGGGCTAGCGGGAGGGCCGATGAG. Translation: CASTRASGRADE. In full, the CDR3 is CASTRASGRADEQFF.

In terms of frequency, this clone is medium-sized. The missing CDR3 end, 3 residues past where the read stops, is filled in from the germline J gene. The chain is built from TRBV7-8 and TRBJ1-2; 8 nucleotides line up with TRBD1. Germline CDR1 SGHVS, CDR2 FQNEAQ. This CDR3 spans 15 amino acids. Trimming at V came to 5 bases and at J to 7 bases, leaving 12 bases not matched to a gene. The CDR3 here is CASSVAGGGSSGYTF. CDR3 DNA (partial): TGTGCCAGCAGCGTCGCAGGGGGCGGAAGCTCTGGC.

For this clone: Read sequence stops 3 residues before the CDR3 end, and the germline J gene provides the missing end. The chain carries TRBV28 and TRBJ1-2; tentative D call: TRBD1 (6 bases). The CDR3 contains 15 residues. The V end was cut by 3 bases, the J end by 4 bases, with 15 bases between. Germline CDR1 is MDHEN and CDR2 is SYDVKM. The CDR3 protein is CASSFRGMVAYGYTF. The sequenced CDR3 bases are TGTGCCAGCAGTTTCAGGGGAATGGTCGCCTATGGC.

In regard to this clone: The read stops 3 residues short of the end of the CDR3; the missing end is completed from the germline J gene. The J gene is TRBJ1-5, the V gene TRBV19; TRBD1 matches at 7 bases. This CDR3 comprises 16 residues. Unmatched junction bases numbered 7, after V lost 4 bases and J lost 1 base. From germline, CDR1 is LNHDA and CDR2 SQIVND (reference sequence). The CDR3 sequence is CASSSSGTESNQPQHF. Partial CDR3 DNA: TGTGCCAGTAGTAGCTCCGGGACAGAAAGCAATCAGCCC.

Of note for this clone: The CDR3 end falls 3 residues outside the read, so it is completed with the germline J gene. This chain connects TRBV2 to TRBJ1-1; TRBD1 agrees at 9 bases. Germline V gives CDR1 SNHLY, CDR2 FYNNEI. Trimming took 4 bases from V and 1 from J; bases not matched to a gene: 1. The CDR3 is 14 residues long. The covered CDR3 bases are TGTGCCAGCAGTGGACAGGGGGGGAACACTGAA. This encodes CASSGQGGNTE. In full, the CDR3 is CASSGQGGNTEAFF.

Notes on this clone: Read sequence stops 3 residues before the CDR3 end, and the germline J gene provides the missing end. This chain links TRBV20-1 with TRBJ1-2; unclear D gene. Germline values: CDR1 DFQATT, CDR2 SNEGSKA (reference sequence). The CDR3 extends over 11 amino acids. The V and J ends lost 3 bases and 2 bases respectively, with 4 bases between them. The sequenced part of the CDR3 DNA is TGCAGTGCTAGTAGCAACTATGGC. Translating it yields CSASSNYG. The CDR3 in full is CSASSNYGYTF.

As for this clone: With the read ending 3 residues before the CDR3 end, the germline J gene is used to fill in that end. The gene calls are TRBV27 and TRBJ2-1, with D possibly matching TRBD2 (5 bases). Germline CDR1 reads MNHEY; CDR2 reads SMNVEV (reference sequence). The CDR3 is made up of 14 amino acids. Trimming shortened V by 2 bases and J by 5 bases, and 10 bases separated the two germline ends. This chain's CDR3 is CASSLTGLNNEQFF. The CDR3 DNA, read in part, is TGTGCCAGCAGTTTAACCGGACTGAACAATGAG.

Its frequency marks this clone as medium-sized. Incomplete CDR3 DNA: TGTGCCAGCAGCGCCCAGGGACAGGCCTACGAG. The encoded protein is CASSAQGQAYE. In full, the CDR3 is CASSAQGQAYEQYF. This chain connects TRBV7-2 to TRBJ2-7; 8 bases line up with TRBD1. The read terminates 3 residues before the CDR3 end, so the remaining end is supplied by the germline J gene. Germline values: CDR1 SGHTA, CDR2 FQGNSA. Trimming removed 5 bases from V and 2 bases from J; junction bases left unmatched: 5. The CDR3 covers 14 residues.

As to this clone: The read ends 3 residues shy of where the CDR3 ends; the end is completed using the germline J gene. The chain uses TRBV20-1 and TRBJ2-7; D remains ambiguous. The V end was cut by 5 bases, the J end by 3 bases, with 20 bases between. CDR1 and CDR2 from the germline V gene are DFQATT and SNEGSKA (reference sequence). The CDR3 is made up of 15 amino acids. The CDR3: CSASQATLTGYEQYF. CDR3 bases read: TGCAGTGCTTCGCAAGCTACCCTAACGGGCTACGAG.

The CDR3 loop is CSARGGLPLLGFYNEQFF. The CDR3 bases that were read are TGCAGTGCTAGGGGGGGACTACCCTTACTAGGGTTCTACAATGAG. The chain combines TRBV20-1 with TRBJ2-1, with 7 bases identical to TRBD2. The CDR3 goes on 3 residues after the read ends, and that part is filled in from the germline J gene. The germline gives CDR1 DFQATT, CDR2 SNEGSKA (reference sequence). With 3 bases clipped from V and 3 bases from J, the junction kept 17 bases outside the gene matches. This CDR3 has 18 residues.

This clone is medium-sized (0.01 to 0.1%) by frequency. The CDR3 goes on 3 residues after the read ends, and that part is filled in from the germline J gene. This rearrangement joins TRBV7-9 to TRBJ2-2, with D possibly matching TRBD1 (5 bases). The germline CDR1 and CDR2 sequences are SEHNR and FQNEAQ (reference sequence). V was shortened by 7 bases and J by 5 bases, with 11 bases between the two germline ends. CDR3 size: 13 residues. The sequenced CDR3 bases are TGTGCCAGCAACTTCAGGGTTACCGGGGAG. Residues: CASNFRVTGE. In full, the CDR3 reads CASNFRVTGELFF.

Comments on this clone: The read falls 3 residues short of the CDR3 end, and the missing part is taken from the germline J gene. The chain employs TRBV5-1 and TRBJ2-1; 11 bases match TRBD2. Germline-derived CDR1 and CDR2 are SGHRS and YFSETQ. The V gene end was trimmed by 4 bases and the J gene end by 4 bases; junction bases not matched to a gene: 4. This CDR3 has 15 residues. The DNA read from the CDR3 is TGCGCCAGCAGCCACACTAGCGGGGGTTACAATGAG. It specifies CASSHTSGGYNE. The entire CDR3 reads CASSHTSGGYNEQFF.

Remarks on this clone: Coverage ceases 3 residues before the CDR3 finishes, and the germline J gene fills in the end. The chain is built from TRBV19 and TRBJ2-7; 8 bases are shared with TRBD1. V gave up 5 bases and J gave up 2 bases; unmatched junction bases: 5. The CDR3 extends over 14 amino acids. Germline assignment: CDR1 LNHDA and CDR2 SQIVND (reference sequence). The CDR3 loop reads CASSLGTGPYEQYF. Incomplete CDR3 DNA: TGTGCCAGTAGTCTTGGGACAGGCCCCTACGAG. Full variable domain (missing parts from reference TRBV19 and TRBJ2-7): DGGITQSPKYLFRKEGQNVTLSCEQNLNHDAMYWYRQDPGQGLRLIYYSQIVNDFQKGDIAEGYSVSREKKESFPLTVTSAQKNPTAFYLCASSLGTGPYEQYFGPGTRLTVT.

Concerning this clone: The CDR3 end falls 3 residues outside the read, so it is completed with the germline J gene. The V call is TRBV30, the J call TRBJ1-1; D gene unclear. The germline V and J ends were trimmed by 2 bases and 5 bases, with 9 bases remaining between them. Per the germline V gene, CDR1 is GTSNPN and CDR2 is SVGIG (reference sequence). This CDR3 contains 12 residues. The CDR3 spells CAWSLTRTEAFF. The covered CDR3 bases are TGTGCCTGGAGTCTAACGCGGACTGAA. Variable domain in full (rest from reference TRBV30 and TRBJ1-1): SQTIHQWPATLVQPVGSPLSLECTVEGTSNPNLYWYRQAAGRGLQLLFYSVGIGQISSEVPQNLSASRPQDRQFILSSKKLLLSDSGFYLCAWSLTRTEAFFGQGTRLTVV.

Judged by frequency, this clone is medium-sized (0.01 to 0.1%). The read falls 3 residues short of the CDR3 end, and the missing part is taken from the germline J gene. V usage is TRBV5-4 and J usage is TRBJ2-1; a possible D gene is TRBD2 (6 bases). Trimming pared 4 bases from V and 3 bases from J, leaving 17 bases between. CDR1 and CDR2 (germline): SGHNT, YYREEE (reference sequence). The CDR3 is 16 residues long. This chain's CDR3 is CASSTSGRTDYNEQFF. The covered CDR3 bases are TGTGCCAGCAGCACCTCGGGGAGGACGGACTACAATGAG.

In terms of frequency, this clone is medium-sized. The sequence runs out 3 residues before the end of the CDR3; the remainder is reconstructed from the germline J gene. The gene calls are TRBV19 and TRBJ2-4, with 8 bases that match TRBD1. Germline CDR1 reads LNHDA; CDR2 reads SQIVND (reference sequence). The CDR3 totals 13 residues. The trim removed 5 bases at V and 5 bases at J, leaving 2 bases unmatched. The part of the CDR3 DNA that was read is TGTGCCAGTAGTGGCAGGGGGCAAAACATT. This gives the protein CASSGRGQNI. The CDR3 reads in full as CASSGRGQNIQYF.

On this clone: The read ends 3 residues shy of where the CDR3 ends; the end is completed using the germline J gene. V and J are TRBV5-5 and TRBJ2-1; 9 bases agree with TRBD2. The CDR3 sequence is 15 residues long. Trimming took 4 bases from V and 0 from J; bases not matched to a gene: 2. CDR1 and CDR2 (germline): SGHKS, YYEKEE (reference sequence). The covered CDR3 bases are TGTGCCAGCAGCCTTAGCGGGGGCTCCTACAATGAG. Translation: CASSLSGGSYNE. The full CDR3 is CASSLSGGSYNEQFF. The entire variable domain, with the rest obtained from reference TRBV5-5 and TRBJ2-1, is as follows: DAGVTQSPTHLIKTRGQQVTLRCSPISGHKSVSWYQQVLGQGPQFIFQYYEKEERGRGNFPDRFSARQFPNYSSELNVNALLLGDSALYLCASSLSGGSYNEQFFGPGTRLTVL.

Remarks on this clone: The CDR3 end is not reached by the read, which stops 3 residues before it; the germline J gene fills it in. The chain links TRBV7-3 to TRBJ2-1, with 9 bases fitting TRBD1. CDR1 is SGHTA, CDR2 FQGTGA, per germline. V dropped 4 bases and J dropped 4; count of bases not matched to a gene: 8. The CDR3 spans 16 residues. CDR3 sequence: CASSSPDRGSYNEQFF. The CDR3 DNA, read in part, is TGTGCCAGCAGCTCCCCCGACAGGGGGTCATACAATGAG. The complete variable domain, with remaining parts taken from reference TRBV7-3 and TRBJ2-1, reads GAGVSQTPSNKVTEKGKYVELRCDPISGHTALYWYRQSLGQGPEFLIYFQGTGAADDSGLPNDRFFAVRPEGSVSTLKIQRTERGDSAVYLCASSSPDRGSYNEQFFGPGTRLTVL.

As for this clone: The CDR3 end falls 3 residues outside the read, so it is completed with the germline J gene. This chain uses TRBV7-9 with TRBJ1-4, with 8 bases matching TRBD1. V shed 3 bases, J shed 7 bases, and the junction held 7 bases outside the gene matches. This CDR3 comprises 15 residues. CDR1 is SEHNR and CDR2 is FQNEAQ in the germline V gene (reference sequence). CDR3 DNA (partial): TGTGCCAGCAGCTTGGCCGGGACAGGTCGTGAAAAA. Its protein is CASSLAGTGREK. The CDR3, in full, reads CASSLAGTGREKLFF.